The present entry profiles one TCR beta chain with its context. This sample was included in a study of technical replicates of blood from a handful of donors. Data came from immunoSEQ multiplex PCR; TCRdb stores just in-frame clones and leaves some out. The data contain some 94,000 clones, roughly 95% of them seen just once; the ten biggest clones take up 0.25% to 0.35%. There are 16 residues in the CDR3. The germline CDR1 and CDR2 sequences are SEHNR and FQNEAQ (reference sequence). The germline V and J ends were trimmed by 5 bases and 2 bases, with 19 bases remaining between them. The chain links TRBV7-9 to TRBJ2-7; weak D call: TRBD2 (6 bases). The sequence was obtained from a human donor in good health. The material sequenced was T cells isolated from PBMCs. The CDR3 reads CASSALGIAATYEQYF. CDR3 DNA sequence: TGTGCCAGCAGCGCCCTTGGTATAGCGGCAACCTACGAGCAGTACTTC.